The 26 T cell receptor beta chains listed next were all sequenced from one sample in a study of blood T cell repertoires in COVID-19. The data were produced by immunoSEQ multiplex PCR, yet TCRdb's version contains in-frame clones alone and is incomplete. This table has around 280,000 clones, approximately 88% appearing once. The material sequenced was PBMCs or T cells enriched from blood (not recorded which). These receptors were obtained from a woman in her thirties or forties who had recovered from COVID-19.

The CDR3 reads CASSSRRGRADTQYF. DNA for the CDR3: TGTGCCAGCAGCTCCCGCCGGGGGAGAGCAGATACGCAGTATTTT. The rearrangement links TRBV7-8 to TRBJ2-3; a weak D match, TRBD2 (6 bases). The germline CDR1 and CDR2 sequences are SGHVS and FQNEAQ. V lost 4 bases to trimming and J lost 4 bases, with 15 bases between them. The CDR3 extends over 15 amino acids. Supplemented by reference TRBV7-8 and TRBJ2-3, the full variable domain reads GAGVSQSPRYKVAKRGQDVALRCDPISGHVSLFWYQQALGQGPEFLTYFQNEAQLDKSGLPSDRFFAERPEGSVSTLKIQRTQQEDSAVYLCASSSRRGRADTQYFGPGTRLTVL.

The J gene is TRBJ1-1, the V gene TRBV21-1; the D segment call TRBD1 is taken from the table without a DNA check. TRBV21-1 is marked as a pseudogene. CDR3 size: 21 residues. The CDR3: CASTYFGPRTGCGTMNTEAFF. The CDR3 DNA sequence: TGTGCCAGCACCTATTTCGGCCCTCGGACAGGGTGCGGGACCATGAACACTGAAGCTTTCTTT.

V and J are TRBV3-1 (or the pseudogene TRBV3-2) and TRBJ1-5, with 8 bases matching TRBD1. The CDR3 is 16 residues long. Germline V gene data show CDR1 as LGHDT and CDR2 as YNNKEL (reference sequence). The ends lost 4 bases at V and 0 bases at J; junction bases unmatched: 5. The DNA of the CDR3 is TGTGCCAGCAGCCGGACAGGGATCGATAGCAATCAGCCCCAGCATTTT. It yields the protein CASSRTGIDSNQPQHF.

This chain joins TRBV5-1 and TRBJ1-2; D is unclear. The CDR3 has 14 amino acids. Germline-derived CDR1 and CDR2 are SGHRS and YFSETQ. Trimming took off 0 bases at V and 2 bases at J, with 8 bases between the two ends. The CDR3: CASSLGGPNYGYTF. CDR3 coding DNA: TGCGCCAGCAGCTTGGGTGGGCCCAACTATGGCTACACCTTC.

The rearrangement joins TRBV11-3 to TRBJ2-1, with 8 bases identical to TRBD2. The CDR3 contains 16 residues. The ends lost 5 bases at V and 2 bases at J; junction bases unmatched: 8. Germline CDR1 reads SGHNT; CDR2 reads YENEEA. The CDR3 DNA reads TGTGCCAGCAGCCGCGGGACTAGGGCCACCTACAATGAGCAGTTCTTC. This codes for CASSRGTRATYNEQFF.

The genes are TRBV7-2 and TRBJ1-2, with TRBD1 matching 8 bases. The CDR3 contains 13 residues. Per germline, CDR1 SGHTA and CDR2 FQGNSA. V lost 6 bases and J lost 7; bases outside the gene matches: 7. The CDR3 DNA is TGTGCCAGCAGACCGCAGGGGGCGCGTGGCTACACCTTC. Encoded protein: CASRPQGARGYTF.

The genes are TRBV19 and TRBJ1-3; no clear D. V gave up 4 bases and J gave up 0 bases, with 16 bases separating them. Looked up from germline, CDR1 is LNHDA and CDR2 is SQIVND (reference sequence). The CDR3 covers 17 residues. CDR3 DNA sequence: TGTGCCAGTAGTACAACCCCAGGCGTGAACTCTGGAAACACCATATATTTT. This sequence encodes CASSTTPGVNSGNTIYF. Full variable domain (missing parts from reference TRBV19 and TRBJ1-3): DGGITQSPKYLFRKEGQNVTLSCEQNLNHDAMYWYRQDPGQGLRLIYYSQIVNDFQKGDIAEGYSVSREKKESFPLTVTSAQKNPTAFYLCASSTTPGVNSGNTIYFGEGSWLTVV.

This clone has a handful of counts. The V gene is TRBV25-1, the J gene TRBJ1-2; D unresolved. CDR3 length: 11 residues. Trimming left V 2 bases short and J 5 bases short, with 3 bases between. Germline V lookup: CDR1 MGHDK, CDR2 SYGVNS. In nucleotides, the CDR3 is TGTGCCAGCAGTGAAACTTATGGCTACACCTTC. It specifies CASSETYGYTF.

A few counts support this clone. This rearrangement joins TRBV5-5 to TRBJ1-4, with TRBD1 as a possible D gene (5 bases). CDR1 SGHKS and CDR2 YYEKEE come from the germline V gene (reference sequence). The V end was cut by 0 bases, the J end by 3 bases, with 6 bases between. CDR3 length: 14 residues. In DNA, the CDR3 is TGTGCCAGCAGCTTGGGCAGGGCTAATGAAAAACTGTTTTTT. Encoded protein: CASSLGRANEKLFF.

The chain couples TRBV4-2 to TRBJ2-7; no definite D call. CDR1 LGHNA and CDR2 YNFKEQ come from the germline V gene. V dropped 0 bases and J dropped 6 bases, with 9 bases sitting between them. The CDR3 has 13 amino acids. CDR3 amino acids: CASSQERSREQYF. The DNA for the CDR3 is TGTGCCAGCAGCCAAGAGAGAAGTCGCGAGCAGTACTTC.

The CDR3, as DNA: TGTGCCAGCAGTGAAGCTGGCCTAAGGGGCGTGGATACGCAGTATTTT. Residues: CASSEAGLRGVDTQYF. This chain connects TRBV2 to TRBJ2-3; maybe TRBD1 (5 bases). V lost 0 bases, J lost 6 bases, and 16 bases lay in between. The CDR3 is 16 residues long. Germline V gene sequence: CDR1 SNHLY, CDR2 FYNNEI. Using reference TRBV2 and TRBJ2-3 for the parts outside the CDR3, the full variable domain is EPEVTQTPSHQVTQMGQEVILRCVPISNHLYFYWYRQILGQKVEFLVSFYNNEISEKSEIFDDQFSVERPDGSNFTLKIRSTKLEDSAMYFCASSEAGLRGVDTQYFGPGTRLTVL.

The V and J genes are TRBV25-1 and TRBJ1-2; D gene unclear. The CDR3 has 14 amino acids. The V end lost 5 bases, the J end lost 4 bases, and 14 bases lay between the germline ends. Germline V gene lookup returns CDR1 MGHDK and CDR2 SYGVNS. The CDR3 loop is CASSPRGSPYGYTF. CDR3 coding DNA: TGTGCCAGCAGTCCCCGGGGTAGCCCCTATGGCTACACCTTC.

This clone turned up a few times. This chain links TRBV30 with TRBJ1-2, with TRBD1 identical over 7 bases. From germline, CDR1 is GTSNPN and CDR2 SVGIG (reference sequence). V lost 5 bases, J lost 1 base, and 7 bases stayed unmatched. The CDR3 is 14 amino acids. The CDR3 spells CAWCHQGVNYGYTF. The CDR3 bases are TGTGCCTGGTGCCACCAGGGGGTTAACTATGGCTACACCTTC.

A single count supports this clone. The chain joins TRBV6-2 or TRBV6-3 to TRBJ2-7; 8 nucleotides line up with TRBD2. V trimming: 2 bases; J trimming: 5 bases; junction bases outside the gene matches: 14. The CDR3 has 17 amino acids. Per the germline V gene, CDR1 is MNHEY and CDR2 is SVGEGT. The CDR3 here is CASSYGGYTSGRNEQYF. CDR3 DNA: TGTGCCAGCAGTTACGGGGGGTACACTAGCGGTCGGAACGAGCAGTACTTC.

This sequence joins TRBV27 and TRBJ1-1, with no clear D. The CDR3 spans 15 residues. Germline values: CDR1 MNHEY, CDR2 SMNVEV (reference sequence). Deletions cut 6 bases from V and 5 bases from J, with 19 bases between. CDR3 DNA: TGTGCCAGCAGCTCCGTTAGTGGGCGCGTGACTGAAGCTTTCTTT. As protein: CASSSVSGRVTEAFF.

V usage is TRBV7-8 and J usage is TRBJ1-1; D unclear. This CDR3 has 14 amino acids. Germline values: CDR1 SGHVS, CDR2 FQNEAQ. V was clipped by 7 bases and J by 1 base, with 13 bases between them. The CDR3 DNA sequence: TGTGCCAGCATCAACCAACGGGAGAACACTGAAGCTTTCTTT. Translating gives CASINQRENTEAFF.

This clone appeared a few times. The chain links TRBV14 to TRBJ1-6; D remains ambiguous. The CDR3 has 13 amino acids. The V end was cut by 1 base, the J end by 6 bases, with 4 bases between. Per the germline V gene, CDR1 is SGHDN and CDR2 is FVKESK. CDR3 sequence: CASSQAPNSPLHF. In DNA, the CDR3 is TGTGCCAGCAGCCAAGCTCCTAATTCACCCCTCCACTTT.

The CDR3 sequence: CASSRTSGGSADTQYF. CDR3 sequence (DNA): TGCGCCAGCAGCAGGACTAGCGGGGGATCGGCAGATACGCAGTATTTT. The gene calls are TRBV5-1 and TRBJ2-3; 13 bases agree with TRBD2. Germline V gene data show CDR1 as SGHRS and CDR2 as YFSETQ. Germline trimming cut 4 bases from V and 4 bases from J; bases unmatched to any gene: 6. The CDR3 sequence is 16 residues long.

J is TRBJ1-2 and V is TRBV7-9, with TRBD1 as a possible D gene (5 bases). The V gene lost 3 bases and the J gene lost 3 bases, with 11 bases spanning the gap. In germline, CDR1 is SEHNR, CDR2 FQNEAQ (reference sequence). The CDR3 length is 14 residues. The CDR3 DNA sequence: TGTGCCAGCAGCTTGACAGAGACCTACTATGGCTACACCTTC. Translated, it gives CASSLTETYYGYTF.

The chain employs TRBV18 and TRBJ2-3, with TRBD1 identical over 8 bases. The CDR3 length is 17 residues. V was clipped by 5 bases and J by 2 bases; unmatched bases: 12. Germline V lookup: CDR1 KGHSH, CDR2 LQKENI. CDR3: CASSSGTGGITTDTQYF. In DNA, the CDR3 is TGTGCCAGCTCATCTGGGACAGGCGGGATTACCACAGATACGCAGTATTTT.

The chain joins TRBV5-5 to TRBJ2-1; 11 bases agree with TRBD2. This CDR3 spans 16 amino acids. The junction had 9 bases not matched to a gene; V was cut back by 4 bases and J by 6 bases. In germline, CDR1 is SGHKS, CDR2 YYEKEE (reference sequence). The chain's CDR3 is CASSPITSGGSNEQFF. For the CDR3, the DNA is TGTGCCAGCAGCCCTATCACTAGCGGGGGCAGCAATGAGCAGTTCTTC.

This chain links TRBV5-1 with TRBJ1-1; D uncertain. Germline V gene sequence: CDR1 SGHRS, CDR2 YFSETQ. V lost 1 base and J lost 1, with 8 bases in between. This CDR3 region has 14 residues. The CDR3: CASSLNSRNTEAFF. The CDR3 DNA is TGCGCCAGCAGCTTGAACAGCAGGAACACTGAAGCTTTCTTT.

The rearrangement uses TRBV5-1 and TRBJ2-5; 11 positions agree with TRBD2. Unmatched junction bases numbered 2, after V lost 2 bases and J lost 2 bases. The CDR3 consists of 15 residues. Germline CDR1 reads SGHRS; CDR2 reads YFSETQ. The CDR3 nucleotides read TGCGCCAGCAGCTTACTAGCGGGGGAACAAGAGACCCAGTACTTC. Translated, it gives CASSLLAGEQETQYF. Full variable domain (rest looked up from reference TRBV5-1 and TRBJ2-5): KAGVTQTPRYLIKTRGQQVTLSCSPISGHRSVSWYQQTPGQGLQFLFEYFSETQRNKGNFPGRFSGRQFSNSRSEMNVSTLELGDSALYLCASSLLAGEQETQYFGPGTRLLVL.

This clone was detected a few times. The chain employs TRBV11-2 and TRBJ2-7, with D perhaps matching TRBD1 (6 bases). The V end was cut by 2 bases, the J end by 5 bases, with 19 bases between. Germline CDR1 and CDR2: SGHAT and FQNNGV. This CDR3 is 16 amino acids long. CDR3 sequence (DNA): TGTGCCAGCAGCTTACCGCCAATTTACAGGGTAAACGAGCAGTACTTC. Translating gives CASSLPPIYRVNEQYF.

This chain links TRBV27 with TRBJ1-3, with 8 bases lining up with TRBD1. V lost 5 bases and J lost 1; bases outside the gene matches: 10. CDR1 is MNHEY and CDR2 is SMNVEV in the germline V gene (reference sequence). There are 17 residues in the CDR3. The CDR3 loop is CASSPRTGTLSGNTIYF. In DNA, the CDR3 is TGTGCCAGCAGTCCTCGGACAGGGACCCTATCTGGAAACACCATATATTTT.

V usage is TRBV6-5 and J usage is TRBJ2-7, with 8 bases fitting TRBD1. Trimming cost V 4 bases and J 5 bases; bases outside gene matches: 13. Per the germline V gene, CDR1 is MNHEY and CDR2 is SVGAGI. The CDR3 is 16 amino acids. The DNA of the CDR3 is TGTGCCAGCAGTTGGACAGGGAAGGGGGTTGTGAACGAGCAGTACTTC. Translating gives CASSWTGKGVVNEQYF.